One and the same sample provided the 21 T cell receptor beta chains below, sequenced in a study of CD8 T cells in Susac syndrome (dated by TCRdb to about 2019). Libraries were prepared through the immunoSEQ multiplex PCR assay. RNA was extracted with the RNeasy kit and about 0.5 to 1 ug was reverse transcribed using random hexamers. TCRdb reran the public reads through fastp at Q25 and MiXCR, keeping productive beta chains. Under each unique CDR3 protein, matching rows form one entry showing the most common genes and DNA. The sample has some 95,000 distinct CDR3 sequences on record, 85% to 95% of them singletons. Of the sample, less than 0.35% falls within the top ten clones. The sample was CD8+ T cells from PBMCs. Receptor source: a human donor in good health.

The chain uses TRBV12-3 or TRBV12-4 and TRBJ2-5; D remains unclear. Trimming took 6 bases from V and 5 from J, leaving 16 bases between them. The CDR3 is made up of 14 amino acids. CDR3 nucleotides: TGTGCCAGCAGCACCTCTAGATCGGTGGAGACCCAGTACTTC. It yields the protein CASSTSRSVETQYF.

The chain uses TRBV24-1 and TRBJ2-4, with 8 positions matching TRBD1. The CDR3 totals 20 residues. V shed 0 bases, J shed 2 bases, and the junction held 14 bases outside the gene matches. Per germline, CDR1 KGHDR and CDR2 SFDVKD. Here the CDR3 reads CATSDLQGTGALRTKNIQYF. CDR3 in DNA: TGTGCCACCAGTGATTTGCAAGGGACAGGAGCTTTGAGAACCAAAAACATTCAGTACTTC.

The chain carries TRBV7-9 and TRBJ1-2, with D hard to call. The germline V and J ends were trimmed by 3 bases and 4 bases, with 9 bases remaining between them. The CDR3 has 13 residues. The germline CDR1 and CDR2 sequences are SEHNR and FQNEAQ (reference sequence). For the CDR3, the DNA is TGTGCCAGCAGCTTCCTAGACGTCTATGGCTACACCTTC. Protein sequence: CASSFLDVYGYTF.

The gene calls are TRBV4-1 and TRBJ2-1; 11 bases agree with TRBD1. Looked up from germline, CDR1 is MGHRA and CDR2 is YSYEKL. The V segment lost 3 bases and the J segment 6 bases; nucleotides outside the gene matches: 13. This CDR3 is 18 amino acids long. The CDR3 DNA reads TGCGCCAGCAGCCACAAGGACAGGGGGCGAGGAGGGGTCAATGAGCAGTTCTTC. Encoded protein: CASSHKDRGRGGVNEQFF.

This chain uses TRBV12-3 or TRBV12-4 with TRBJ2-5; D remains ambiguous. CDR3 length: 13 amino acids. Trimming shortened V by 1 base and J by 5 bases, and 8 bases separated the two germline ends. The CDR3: CASSLGPRETQYF. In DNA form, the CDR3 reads TGTGCCAGCAGTTTAGGCCCGCGGGAGACCCAGTACTTC.

CDR3 bases: TGTGCCAGCAGCCGACTAGCGGGGGGGCACGAGCAGTACTTC. Its protein is CASSRLAGGHEQYF. The chain has TRBV7-2 and TRBJ2-7; TRBD2 matches 14 bases. The CDR3 has 14 amino acids. V was pared by 5 bases and J by 5 bases, with 2 bases of the junction left unmatched. From germline, CDR1 is SGHTA and CDR2 FQGNSA.

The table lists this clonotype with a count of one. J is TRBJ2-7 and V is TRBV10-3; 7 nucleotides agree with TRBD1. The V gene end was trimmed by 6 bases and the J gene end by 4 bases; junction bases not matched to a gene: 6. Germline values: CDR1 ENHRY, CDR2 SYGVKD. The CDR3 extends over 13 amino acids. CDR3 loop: CAIRTGTDYEQYF. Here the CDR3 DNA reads TGTGCCATCAGGACCGGGACAGATTACGAGCAGTACTTC.

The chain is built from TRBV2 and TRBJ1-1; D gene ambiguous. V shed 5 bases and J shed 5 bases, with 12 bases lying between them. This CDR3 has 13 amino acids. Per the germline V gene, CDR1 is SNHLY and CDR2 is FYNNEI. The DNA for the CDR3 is TGTGCCAGCAGTATTTCAGGTCTTACTGAAGCTTTCTTT. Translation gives CASSISGLTEAFF.

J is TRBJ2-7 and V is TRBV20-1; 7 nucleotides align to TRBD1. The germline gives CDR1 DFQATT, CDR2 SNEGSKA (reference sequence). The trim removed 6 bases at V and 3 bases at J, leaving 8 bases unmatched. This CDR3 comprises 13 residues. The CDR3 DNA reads TGCAGTGCCCCTGGACAGGAGGACTACGAGCAGTACTTC. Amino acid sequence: CSAPGQEDYEQYF.

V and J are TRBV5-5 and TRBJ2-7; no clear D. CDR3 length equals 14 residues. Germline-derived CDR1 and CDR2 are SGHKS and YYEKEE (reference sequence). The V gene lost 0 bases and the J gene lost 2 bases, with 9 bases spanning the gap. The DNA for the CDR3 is TGTGCCAGCAGCTTGGCCTGGACGGCCTACGAGCAGTACTTC. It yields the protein CASSLAWTAYEQYF.

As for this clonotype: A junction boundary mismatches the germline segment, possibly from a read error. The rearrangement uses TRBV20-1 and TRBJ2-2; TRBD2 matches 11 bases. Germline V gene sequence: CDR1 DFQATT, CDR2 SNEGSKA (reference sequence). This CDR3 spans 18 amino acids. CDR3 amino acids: CSAPGVLAGGPNTGELCF. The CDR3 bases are TGCAGTGCTCCCGGGGTCCTAGCGGGGGGCCCGAACACCGGGGAGCTGTGTTTT.

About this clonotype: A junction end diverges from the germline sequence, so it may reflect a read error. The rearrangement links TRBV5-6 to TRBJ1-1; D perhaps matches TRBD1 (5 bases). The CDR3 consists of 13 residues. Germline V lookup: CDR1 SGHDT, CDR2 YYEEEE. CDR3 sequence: CASRLGGSTEAFF. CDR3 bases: TGTGCCAGCAGGTTGGGGGGTTCCACTGAAGCTTTCTTT. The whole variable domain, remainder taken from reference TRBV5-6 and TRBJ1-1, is DAGVTQSPTHLIKTRGQQVTLRCSPKSGHDTVSWYQQALGQGPQFIFQYYEEEERQRGNFPDRFSGHQFPNYSSELNVNALLLGDSALYLCASRLGGSTEAFFGQGTRLTVV.

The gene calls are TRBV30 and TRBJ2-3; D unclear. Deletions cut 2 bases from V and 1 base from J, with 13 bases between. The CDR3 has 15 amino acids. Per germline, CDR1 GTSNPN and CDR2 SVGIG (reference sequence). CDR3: CAWSQIGRGTDTQYF. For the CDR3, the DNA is TGTGCCTGGAGTCAGATCGGCCGGGGCACAGATACGCAGTATTTT. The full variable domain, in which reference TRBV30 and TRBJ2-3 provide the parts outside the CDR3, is SQTIHQWPATLVQPVGSPLSLECTVEGTSNPNLYWYRQAAGRGLQLLFYSVGIGQISSEVPQNLSASRPQDRQFILSSKKLLLSDSGFYLCAWSQIGRGTDTQYFGPGTRLTVL.

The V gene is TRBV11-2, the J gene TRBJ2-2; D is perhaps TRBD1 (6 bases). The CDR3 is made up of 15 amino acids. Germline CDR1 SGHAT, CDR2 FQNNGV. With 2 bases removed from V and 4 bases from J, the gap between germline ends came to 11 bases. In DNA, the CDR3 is TGTGCCAGCAGCTTATGGGGACACTCCACCGGGGAGCTGTTTTTT. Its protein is CASSLWGHSTGELFF.

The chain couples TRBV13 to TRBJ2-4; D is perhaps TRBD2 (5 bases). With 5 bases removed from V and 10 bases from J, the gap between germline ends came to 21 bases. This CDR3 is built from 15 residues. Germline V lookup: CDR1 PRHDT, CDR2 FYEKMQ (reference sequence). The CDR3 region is CASSPRAVRDGIQYF. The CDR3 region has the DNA TGTGCCAGCAGCCCCAGAGCCGTGAGGGATGGGATTCAGTACTTC.

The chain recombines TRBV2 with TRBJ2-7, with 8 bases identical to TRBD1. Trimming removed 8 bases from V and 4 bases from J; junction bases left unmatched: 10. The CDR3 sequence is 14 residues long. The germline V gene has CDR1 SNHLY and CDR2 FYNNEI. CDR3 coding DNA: TGTGCCAGCCATGAACTGGACAGGGTATACGAGCAGTACTTC. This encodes CASHELDRVYEQYF.

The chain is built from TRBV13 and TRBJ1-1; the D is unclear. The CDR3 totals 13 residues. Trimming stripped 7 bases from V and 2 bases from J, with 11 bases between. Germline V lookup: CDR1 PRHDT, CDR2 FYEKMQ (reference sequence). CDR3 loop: CASTREGNTEAFF. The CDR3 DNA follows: TGTGCCAGCACCCGGGAAGGCAACACTGAAGCTTTCTTT.

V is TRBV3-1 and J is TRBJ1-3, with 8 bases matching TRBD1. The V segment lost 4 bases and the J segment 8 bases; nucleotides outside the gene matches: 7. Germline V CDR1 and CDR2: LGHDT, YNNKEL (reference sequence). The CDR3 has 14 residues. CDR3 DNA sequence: TGTGCCAGCAGCCCGGACAGGGCTGTGGACACCATATATTTT. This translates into CASSPDRAVDTIYF.

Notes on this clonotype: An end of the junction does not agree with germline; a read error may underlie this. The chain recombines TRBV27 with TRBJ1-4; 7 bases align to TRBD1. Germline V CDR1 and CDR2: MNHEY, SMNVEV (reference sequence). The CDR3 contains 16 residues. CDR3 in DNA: TGTGCCAGCAGTCTTATACCGGGACAGCTAAATGGAAAACTGTTTTTT. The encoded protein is CASSLIPGQLNGKLFF.

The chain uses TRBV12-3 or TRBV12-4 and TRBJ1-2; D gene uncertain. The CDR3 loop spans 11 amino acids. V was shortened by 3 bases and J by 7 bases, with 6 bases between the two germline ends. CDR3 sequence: CASSLGGGYTF. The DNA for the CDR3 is TGTGCCAGCAGTTTGGGTGGTGGCTACACCTTC.

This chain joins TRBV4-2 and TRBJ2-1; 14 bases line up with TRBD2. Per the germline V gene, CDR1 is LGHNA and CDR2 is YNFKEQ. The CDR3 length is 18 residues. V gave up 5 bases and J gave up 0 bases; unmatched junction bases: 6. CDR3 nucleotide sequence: TGTGCCAGCAGCACGGGACTAGCGGGGGCCCTCTCCTACAATGAGCAGTTCTTC. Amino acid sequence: CASSTGLAGALSYNEQFF.